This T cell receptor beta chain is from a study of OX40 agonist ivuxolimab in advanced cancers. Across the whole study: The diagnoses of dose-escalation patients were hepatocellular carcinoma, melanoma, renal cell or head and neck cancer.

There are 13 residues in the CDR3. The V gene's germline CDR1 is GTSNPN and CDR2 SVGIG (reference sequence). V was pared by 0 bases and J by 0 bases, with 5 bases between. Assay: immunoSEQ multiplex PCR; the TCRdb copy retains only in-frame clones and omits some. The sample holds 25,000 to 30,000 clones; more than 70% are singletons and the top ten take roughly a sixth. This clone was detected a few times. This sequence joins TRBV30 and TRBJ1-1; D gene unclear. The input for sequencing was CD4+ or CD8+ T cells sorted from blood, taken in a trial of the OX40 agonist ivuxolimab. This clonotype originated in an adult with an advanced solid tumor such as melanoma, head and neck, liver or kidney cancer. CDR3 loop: CAWSVSVNTEAFF. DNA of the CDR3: TGTGCCTGGAGTGTTTCCGTGAACACTGAAGCTTTCTTT.